One T cell receptor beta chain is described in this entry. Its antigen is currently unknown. The germline gives CDR1 ENHRY, CDR2 SYGVKD. The CDR3 spans 12 residues. The data were obtained in a study of shared clonotypes between healthy human individuals. Study-level background: A couple of women and a few men aged 18 to 49 made up the donors. Notes on the study in general: Sorted-subset samples were not fully sequenced, rarefaction indicated.

Both subsets, CD45RA+ naive and CD45RA-negative memory, were split from the CD4+ cells. Once extracted for a subset, genomic DNA was divided evenly among several immunoSEQ plates. The table came from immunoSEQ multiplex PCR; TCRdb's copy has only in-frame clones and leaves some out. Of 2,500,000 or so clones detected, more than 90% appear once; the ten largest clones hold over 0.12%. The receptor's source is a man younger than 35 in good health. V and J are TRBV10-3 and TRBJ2-5; D is ambiguous. The DNA end favors TRBJ2-7, so the J call may be wrong. The sample was naive CD4+ T cells sorted from blood. Subset specified: CD45RA+ positively selected. CDR3 protein: CAISESADEQYF. For the CDR3, the DNA is TGTGCCATCAGTGAGTCTGCGGACGAGCAGTACTTC.